The 18 T cell receptor beta chains below were found in one sample sequenced in a study of T cell responses to AZD1222 COVID-19 vaccine. Sequencing used immunoSEQ multiplex PCR; TCRdb keeps in-frame clones, though not all of them. Of about 98,000 clones in the sample, 85% to 90% were seen once. The material was peripheral blood, obtained on day 0 of MenACWY control vaccination. Receptors were obtained from an adult in good health.

J is TRBJ1-1 and V is TRBV4-1, with D possibly being TRBD1 (5 bases). The germline CDR1 and CDR2 sequences are MGHRA and YSYEKL. V lost 0 bases and J 1 base, leaving 12 bases between the germline ends. The CDR3 extends over 16 amino acids. The CDR3 spells CASSQDWQGGNTEAFF. Written as DNA, the CDR3 is TGCGCCAGCAGCCAAGATTGGCAGGGAGGGAACACTGAAGCTTTCTTT.

This chain links TRBV5-1 with TRBJ1-4; a weak D match, TRBD1 (5 bases). The CDR3 spans 12 residues. Germline CDR1 SGHRS, CDR2 YFSETQ. DNA of the CDR3: TGCGCGAGCCGGGGCAAGGATGAAAAACTGTTTTTT. This translates into CASRGKDEKLFF.

CDR3 DNA sequence: TGTGCCAGCAGTGAGGCGTTACAGGGGCAGCCCCAGCATTTT. It specifies CASSEALQGQPQHF. This chain uses TRBV6-1 with TRBJ1-5; 7 positions match TRBD1. The CDR3 runs 14 residues. After removal of 3 bases from V and 7 bases from J, the junction contained 6 bases not matched to a gene. CDR1 and CDR2 from the germline V gene are MNHNS and SASEGT.

The chain joins TRBV7-9 to TRBJ2-5; D might be TRBD2 (5 bases). Trimming removed 4 bases from V and 5 bases from J, with 11 bases in between. CDR3 size: 13 residues. Germline CDR1 reads SEHNR; CDR2 reads FQNEAQ (reference sequence). CDR3 nucleotides: TGTGCCAGCAGCTCCAGAGGGCCTGAGACCCAGTACTTC. It yields the protein CASSSRGPETQYF.

V usage is TRBV2 and J usage is TRBJ2-7; TRBD1 might be the D (6 bases). V was trimmed by 9 bases and J by 3 bases, leaving 15 bases between them. The CDR3 runs to 13 residues. CDR1 is SNHLY and CDR2 is FYNNEI in the germline V gene. Here the CDR3 reads CARTQGLSYEQYF. CDR3 DNA: TGTGCCAGAACTCAGGGGTTGAGCTACGAGCAGTACTTC.

This clone was recorded once. The chain employs TRBV30 and TRBJ2-2; D is perhaps TRBD2 (5 bases). CDR1 and CDR2 (germline): GTSNPN, SVGIG (reference sequence). CDR3 length: 14 amino acids. V shed 3 bases and J shed 5 bases, with 13 bases lying between them. This chain's CDR3 is CAWRAGIWTGELFF. The CDR3 DNA reads TGTGCCTGGAGGGCCGGGATATGGACCGGGGAGCTGTTTTTT.

The V call is TRBV30, the J call TRBJ2-2; D unresolved. V dropped 4 bases and J dropped 1 base, with 7 bases sitting between them. Germline CDR1 reads GTSNPN; CDR2 reads SVGIG (reference sequence). The length of the CDR3 is 13 residues. The CDR3 sequence: CAWIKGNTGELFF. In DNA, the CDR3 is TGTGCCTGGATTAAAGGGAACACCGGGGAGCTGTTTTTT.

Only one count was recorded for this clone. The genes are TRBV5-6 and TRBJ1-1; D is uncertain. V gave up 6 bases and J gave up 9 bases, with 18 bases separating them. CDR1 and CDR2 (germline): SGHDT, YYEEEE. The CDR3 has 13 amino acids. This CDR3 is CASTGGPRLKAFF. The DNA of the CDR3 is TGTGCCAGCACCGGAGGGCCTAGGCTTAAAGCTTTCTTT.

The chain links TRBV6-1 to TRBJ1-4; D is perhaps TRBD1 (6 bases). V gave up 3 bases and J gave up 7 bases, with 15 bases separating them. The CDR3 is made up of 15 amino acids. Germline CDR1 and CDR2: MNHNS and SASEGT. The CDR3 loop is CASSEGAGDIEKLFF. The DNA for the CDR3 is TGTGCCAGCAGTGAGGGGGCAGGGGATATTGAAAAACTGTTTTTT.

This chain connects TRBV7-9 to TRBJ2-3; TRBD2 is a possible D gene (7 bases). This CDR3 comprises 15 residues. Germline-derived CDR1 and CDR2 are SEHNR and FQNEAQ (reference sequence). V was trimmed by 3 bases and J by 1 base, leaving 11 bases between them. The CDR3 DNA reads TGTGCCAGCAGCTTCCTAGGGGGGGGCACAGATACGCAGTATTTT. Amino acids: CASSFLGGGTDTQYF.

The sample holds one count of this clone. The chain uses TRBV19 and TRBJ1-5; D possibly corresponds to TRBD1 (6 bases). The germline V and J ends were trimmed by 5 bases and 6 bases, with 14 bases remaining between them. The CDR3 runs to 14 residues. CDR1 LNHDA and CDR2 SQIVND come from the germline V gene (reference sequence). CDR3 sequence (DNA): TGTGCCAGTAGTGGGACAACGACGGGTCAGCCCCAGCATTTT. Its translation: CASSGTTTGQPQHF.

The chain combines TRBV30 with TRBJ1-3; D is ambiguous. Germline lookup yields CDR1 GTSNPN and CDR2 SVGIG (reference sequence). The CDR3 loop spans 14 amino acids. Trimming pared 0 bases from V and 1 base from J, leaving 7 bases between. The CDR3 loop is CAWSVAGSGNTIYF. The CDR3 nucleotides read TGTGCCTGGAGTGTAGCAGGATCTGGAAACACCATATATTTT.

The chain joins TRBV9 to TRBJ1-6, with TRBD1 as a possible D gene (5 bases). Germline V lookup: CDR1 SGDLS, CDR2 YYNGEE. This CDR3 region has 14 residues. V lost 2 bases, J lost 7 bases, and 10 bases lay in between. CDR3 region: CASSVRDGNSPLHF. In DNA form, the CDR3 reads TGTGCCAGCAGCGTCAGGGACGGAAATTCACCCCTCCACTTT. Full variable domain (missing parts from reference TRBV9 and TRBJ1-6): DSGVTQTPKHLITATGQRVTLRCSPRSGDLSVYWYQQSLDQGLQFLIQYYNGEERAKGNILERFSAQQFPDLHSELNLSSLELGDSALYFCASSVRDGNSPLHFGNGTRLTVT.

This clone was seen a handful of times. The V and J genes are TRBV5-1 and TRBJ2-2; D call uncertain. Germline loops: CDR1 SGHRS, CDR2 YFSETQ. This CDR3 contains 15 residues. The V and J ends lost 2 bases and 8 bases respectively, with 16 bases between them. The CDR3 nucleotides are TGCGCCAGCAGCTTATCCGCCACCATGGCGGGGGAGCTGTTTTTT. This codes for CASSLSATMAGELFF.

V and J are TRBV4-2 and TRBJ1-5, with 8 bases that match TRBD1. V gave up 3 bases and J gave up 5 bases; unmatched junction bases: 0. Germline V gene lookup returns CDR1 LGHNA and CDR2 YNFKEQ. The length of the CDR3 is 13 residues. CDR3 sequence: CASSQGQDQPQHF. CDR3 coding DNA: TGTGCCAGCAGCCAGGGACAGGATCAGCCCCAGCATTTT.

V is TRBV12-3 or TRBV12-4 and J is TRBJ1-1; D gene uncertain. The V end lost 4 bases, the J end lost 0 bases, and 3 bases lay between the germline ends. The CDR3 has 12 amino acids. The CDR3 protein is CASSSMNTEAFF. The CDR3 DNA sequence: TGTGCCAGCAGTTCCATGAACACTGAAGCTTTCTTT.

This chain joins TRBV4-1 and TRBJ2-7; possible D gene TRBD2, 6 bases. The CDR3 runs 16 residues. Trimming took off 4 bases at V and 0 bases at J, with 16 bases between the two ends. Germline V gives CDR1 MGHRA, CDR2 YSYEKL. CDR3 loop: CASSPRGDASSYEQYF. CDR3 nucleotide sequence: TGCGCCAGCAGCCCGCGCGGGGATGCTAGCTCCTACGAGCAGTACTTC.

The J gene is TRBJ2-7, the V gene TRBV4-3; 13 positions match TRBD2. CDR3 length equals 19 residues. J lost 0 bases, V lost 0 bases, and 8 bases had no gene match. The germline V gene encodes CDR1 LGHNA and CDR2 YSLEER. CDR3 region: CASSQELTSGGTSSYEQYF. CDR3 nucleotides: TGCGCCAGCAGCCAAGAACTGACTAGCGGGGGGACTAGCTCCTACGAGCAGTACTTC.